This T cell receptor (beta chain) was documented in a study of T cell responses to AZD1222 COVID-19 vaccine. TCRdb's copy holds only in-frame clones and misses some; the assay was immunoSEQ multiplex PCR. The sample lists under 120,000 clones, around 90% seen once, with under 3% in the top ten. The TCR was taken from an adult who received the AZD1222 COVID-19 vaccine. Sequenced here: peripheral blood, sampled 28 days after the second AZD1222 dose.

CDR3 protein: CASRETLVNTEAFF. CDR3 DNA: TGCGCCAGCAGGGAGACCCTGGTGAACACTGAAGCTTTCTTT. This chain links TRBV5-1 with TRBJ1-1; no reliable D call. CDR1 SGHRS and CDR2 YFSETQ come from the germline V gene. Trimming took 5 bases from V and 0 from J, leaving 11 bases between them. This CDR3 contains 14 residues.